The sequence of this T cell receptor (beta chain) was determined in a study of CD8 T cells in ankylosing spondylitis. CDR3 size: 13 residues. Germline CDR1 MNHEY, CDR2 SVGEGT. V was pared by 3 bases and J by 10 bases, with 5 bases of the junction left unmatched. TCRdb reprocessed the 5' RACE reads via MiXCR and lists one record per CDR3 protein. The sample consists of 250,000 to 350,000 distinct CDR3 sequences, roughly 20% of them appearing once. Sample: blood, either unsorted or a sorted T cell fraction (not recorded which). The rearrangement links TRBV6-2 or TRBV6-3 to TRBJ2-1; 8 bases match TRBD2. The clonotype comes from a female donor with ankylosing spondylitis or in good health (not recorded which). CDR3 sequence reads: CASSYKREFEQFF. CDR3 bases: TGTGCCAGCAGTTATAAGCGGGAGTTCGAGCAGTTCTTC.